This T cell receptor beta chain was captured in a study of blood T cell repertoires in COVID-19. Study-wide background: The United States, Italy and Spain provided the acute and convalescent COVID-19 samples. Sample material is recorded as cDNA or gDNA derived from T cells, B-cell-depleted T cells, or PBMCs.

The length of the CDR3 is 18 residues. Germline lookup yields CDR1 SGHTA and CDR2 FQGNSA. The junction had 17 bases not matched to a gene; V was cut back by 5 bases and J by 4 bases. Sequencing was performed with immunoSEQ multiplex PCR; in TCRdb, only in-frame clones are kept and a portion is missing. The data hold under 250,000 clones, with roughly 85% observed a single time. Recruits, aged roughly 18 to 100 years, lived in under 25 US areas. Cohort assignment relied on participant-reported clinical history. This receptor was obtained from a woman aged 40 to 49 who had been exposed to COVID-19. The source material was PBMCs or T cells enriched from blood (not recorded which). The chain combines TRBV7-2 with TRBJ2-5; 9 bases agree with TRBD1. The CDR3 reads CASSQVGWGQGLGETQYF. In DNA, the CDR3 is TGTGCCAGCAGCCAAGTAGGGTGGGGACAGGGACTGGGAGAGACCCAGTACTTC.